The T cell receptor (beta chain) under discussion was sequenced for a study of CXCR3-negative and CXCR3-positive naive CD8 T cells. The germline V gene encodes CDR1 LGHNA and CDR2 YSLEER. The CDR3 loop spans 15 amino acids. About this clonotype itself: What it recognizes is unknown.

The authors prepared UMI-labeled TRB cDNA libraries by 5' RACE. Each CDR3 protein gets one entry in TCRdb, which reprocessed the 5' RACE reads and gives no DNA. The repertoire shows over 45,000 distinct CDR3 sequences; the top ten hold approximately 0.45%. Findings and limits, study-wide: Naive cells, whether CXCR3-negative or CXCR3-positive, had similar TRBV-TRBJ usage, while memory cells differed. Both naive subsets had comparably high diversity; memory CD8+ cells much lower.

The sequenced material came from naive CXCR3- CD8+ T cells from blood. The subset: CD45RO-CCR7+CD27+CD95- naive CD8+ T cells lacking CXCR3 (TNR3-). The receptor comes from a human donor in good health. Some clones in this sample may be carry-over from other donors' samples. V usage is TRBV4-3 and J usage is TRBJ2-7; lacking DNA, the TRBD2 call made by TCRdb goes unchecked. The CDR3 protein is CASSQHSGETYEQYF.